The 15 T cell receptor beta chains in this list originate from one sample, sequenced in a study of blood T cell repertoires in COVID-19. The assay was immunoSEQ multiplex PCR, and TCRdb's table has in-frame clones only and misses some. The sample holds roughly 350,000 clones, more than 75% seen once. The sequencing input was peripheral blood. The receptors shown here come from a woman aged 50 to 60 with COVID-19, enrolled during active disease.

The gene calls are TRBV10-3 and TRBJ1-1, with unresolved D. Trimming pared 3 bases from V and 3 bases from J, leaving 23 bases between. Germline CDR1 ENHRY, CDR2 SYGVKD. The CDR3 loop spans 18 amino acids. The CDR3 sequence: CAISDRSARRVVDTEAFF. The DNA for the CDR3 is TGTGCCATCAGTGATAGGAGCGCACGGAGGGTTGTCGACACTGAAGCTTTCTTT.

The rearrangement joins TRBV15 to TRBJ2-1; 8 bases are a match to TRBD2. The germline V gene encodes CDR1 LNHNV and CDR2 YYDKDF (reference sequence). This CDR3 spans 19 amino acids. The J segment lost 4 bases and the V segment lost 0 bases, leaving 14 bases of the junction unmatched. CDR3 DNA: TGTGCCACCAGCAGAGAGGCGCAACCACTAGCGGAACTTTACAATGAGCAGTTCTTC. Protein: CATSREAQPLAELYNEQFF. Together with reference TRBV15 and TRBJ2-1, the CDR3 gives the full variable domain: DAMVIQNPRYQVTQFGKPVTLSCSQTLNHNVMYWYQQKSSQAPKLLFHYYDKDFNNEADTPDNFQSRRPNTSFCFLDIRSPGLGDTAMYLCATSREAQPLAELYNEQFFGPGTRLTVL.

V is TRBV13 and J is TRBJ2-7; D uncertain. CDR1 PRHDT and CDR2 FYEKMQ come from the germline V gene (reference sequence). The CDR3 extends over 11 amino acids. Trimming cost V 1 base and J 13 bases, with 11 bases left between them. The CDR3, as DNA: TGTGCCAGCAGCTTAGCATGGTCGACTTACTTC. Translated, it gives CASSLAWSTYF.

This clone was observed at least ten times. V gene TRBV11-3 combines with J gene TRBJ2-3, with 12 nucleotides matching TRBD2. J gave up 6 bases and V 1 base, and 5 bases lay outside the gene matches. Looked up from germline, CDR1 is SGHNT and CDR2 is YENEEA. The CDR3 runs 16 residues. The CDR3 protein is CASSLGTSGTADTQYF. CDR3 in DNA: TGTGCCAGCAGCTTAGGGACTAGCGGGACTGCGGATACGCAGTATTTT.

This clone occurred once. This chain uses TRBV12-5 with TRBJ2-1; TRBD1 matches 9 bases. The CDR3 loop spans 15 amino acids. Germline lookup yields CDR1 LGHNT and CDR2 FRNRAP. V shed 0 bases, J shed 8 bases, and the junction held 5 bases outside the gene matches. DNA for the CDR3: TGTGCTAGTGGTTTGGTGAGGACAGGGGACCATGAGCAGTTCTTC. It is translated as CASGLVRTGDHEQFF. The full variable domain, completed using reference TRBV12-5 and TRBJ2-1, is DARVTQTPRHKVTEMGQEVTMRCQPILGHNTVFWYRQTMMQGLELLAYFRNRAPLDDSGMPKDRFSAEMPDATLATLKIQPSEPRDSAVYFCASGLVRTGDHEQFFGPGTRLTVL.

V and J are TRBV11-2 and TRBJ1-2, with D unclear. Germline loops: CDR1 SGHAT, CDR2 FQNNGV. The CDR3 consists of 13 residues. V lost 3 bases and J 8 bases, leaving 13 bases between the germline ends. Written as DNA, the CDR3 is TGTGCCAGCAGCTTTCCCGATACAGAGGGCTACACCTTC. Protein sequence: CASSFPDTEGYTF.

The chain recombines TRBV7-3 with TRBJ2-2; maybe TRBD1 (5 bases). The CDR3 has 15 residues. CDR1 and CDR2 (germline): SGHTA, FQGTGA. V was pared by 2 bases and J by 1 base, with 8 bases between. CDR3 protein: CASSLLQGNTGELFF. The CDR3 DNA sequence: TGTGCCAGCAGCTTATTGCAGGGGAACACCGGGGAGCTGTTTTTT.

The CDR3 protein is CASSFRVWGYTF. The CDR3 DNA reads as TGTGCCAGCAGCTTCAGGGTATGGGGCTACACCTTC. This chain connects TRBV13 to TRBJ1-2; D may be TRBD1 (5 bases). The germline gives CDR1 PRHDT, CDR2 FYEKMQ (reference sequence). This CDR3 is 12 amino acids long. V was cut by 3 bases and J by 8 bases, with 10 bases left in between. Full variable domain (missing parts from reference TRBV13 and TRBJ1-2): AAGVIQSPRHLIKEKRETATLKCYPIPRHDTVYWYQQGPGQDPQFLISFYEKMQSDKGSIPDRFSAQQFSDYHSELNMSSLELGDSALYFCASSFRVWGYTFGSGTRLTVV.

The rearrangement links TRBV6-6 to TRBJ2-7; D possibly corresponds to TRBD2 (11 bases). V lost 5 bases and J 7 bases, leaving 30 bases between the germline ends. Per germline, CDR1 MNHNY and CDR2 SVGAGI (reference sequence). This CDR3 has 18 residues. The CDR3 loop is CASSQDRGGTSGYREQYF. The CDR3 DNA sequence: TGTGCCAGCAGTCAGGACAGGGGGGGGACTAGCGGTTATCGGGAGCAGTACTTC.

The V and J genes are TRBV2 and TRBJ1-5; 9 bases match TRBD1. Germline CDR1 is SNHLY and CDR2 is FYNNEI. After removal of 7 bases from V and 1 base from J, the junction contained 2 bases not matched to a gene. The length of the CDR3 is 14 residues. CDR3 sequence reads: CASTGTGSNQPQHF. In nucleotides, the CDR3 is TGTGCCAGCACTGGGACAGGGAGCAATCAGCCCCAGCATTTT. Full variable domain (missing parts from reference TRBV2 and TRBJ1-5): EPEVTQTPSHQVTQMGQEVILRCVPISNHLYFYWYRQILGQKVEFLVSFYNNEISEKSEIFDDQFSVERPDGSNFTLKIRSTKLEDSAMYFCASTGTGSNQPQHFGDGTRLSIL.

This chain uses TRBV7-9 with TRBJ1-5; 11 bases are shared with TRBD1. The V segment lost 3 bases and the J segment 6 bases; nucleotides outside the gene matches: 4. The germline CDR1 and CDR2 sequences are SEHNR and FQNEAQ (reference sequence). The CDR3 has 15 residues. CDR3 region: CASSFDGTGGQPQHF. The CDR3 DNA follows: TGTGCCAGCAGCTTCGACGGGACAGGGGGTCAGCCCCAGCATTTT. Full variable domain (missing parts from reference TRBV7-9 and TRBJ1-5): DTGVSQNPRHKITKRGQNVTFRCDPISEHNRLYWYRQTLGQGPEFLTYFQNEAQLEKSRLLSDRFSAERPKGSFSTLEIQRTEQGDSAMYLCASSFDGTGGQPQHFGDGTRLSIL.

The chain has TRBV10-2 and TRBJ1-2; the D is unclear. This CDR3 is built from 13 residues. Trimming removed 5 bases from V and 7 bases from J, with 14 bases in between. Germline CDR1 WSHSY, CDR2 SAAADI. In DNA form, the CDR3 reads TGCGCCAGCAGTAATACCCCTGGAGGTGGCTACACCTTC. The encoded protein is CASSNTPGGGYTF.

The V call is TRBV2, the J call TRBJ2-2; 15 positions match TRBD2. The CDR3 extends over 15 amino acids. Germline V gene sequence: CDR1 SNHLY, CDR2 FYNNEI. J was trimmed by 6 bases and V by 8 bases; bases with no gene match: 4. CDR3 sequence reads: CASGGLAGGAGELFF. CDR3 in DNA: TGTGCCAGCGGCGGACTAGCGGGAGGGGCCGGGGAGCTGTTTTTT.

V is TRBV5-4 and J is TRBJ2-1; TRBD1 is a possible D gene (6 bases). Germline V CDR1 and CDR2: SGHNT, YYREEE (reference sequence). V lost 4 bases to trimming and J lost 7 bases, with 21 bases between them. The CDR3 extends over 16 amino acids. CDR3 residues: CASSPGKQGSGNEQFF. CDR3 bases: TGTGCCAGCAGCCCGGGCAAACAGGGTTCTGGAAATGAGCAGTTCTTC.

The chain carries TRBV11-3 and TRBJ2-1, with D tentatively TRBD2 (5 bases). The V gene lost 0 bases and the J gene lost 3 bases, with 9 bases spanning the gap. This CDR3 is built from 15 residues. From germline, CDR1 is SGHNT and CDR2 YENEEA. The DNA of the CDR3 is TGTGCCAGCAGCTTAGAATTGGGGAGCTACAATGAGCAGTTCTTC. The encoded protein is CASSLELGSYNEQFF.